These 30 T cell receptor beta chains share one sample of origin, sequenced in a study of cytomegalovirus exposure and HLA in healthy donors. Both 60 Vbeta primers and 13 Jbeta primers went into the PCR. Method: immunoSEQ multiplex PCR; TCRdb's copy keeps in-frame clones and lacks some. Altogether 150,000 to 200,000 clones are present, roughly 88% being singletons, with the ten largest covering 6.4%. The sequencing input was PBMCs. These receptors all come from a middle-aged man in good health and CMV-seropositive.

The chain links TRBV7-3 to TRBJ1-1; the D gene is possibly TRBD1 (6 bases). The germline V and J ends were trimmed by 2 bases and 0 bases, with 16 bases remaining between them. CDR3 length: 17 residues. Per germline, CDR1 SGHTA and CDR2 FQGTGA. CDR3 bases: TGTGCCAGCAGCTTAGAGGCCAGGGGCGCTATGAACACTGAAGCTTTCTTT. It yields the protein CASSLEARGAMNTEAFF.

This sequence joins TRBV29-1 and TRBJ2-1; 16 positions match TRBD2. Germline lookup yields CDR1 SQVTM and CDR2 ANQGSEA. J was trimmed by 3 bases and V by 6 bases; bases with no gene match: 8. The CDR3 has 17 amino acids. CDR3 nucleotides: TGCAGCGTCTCCGGGACTAGCGGGGGGGCCCTCTACAATGAGCAGTTCTTC. Protein product: CSVSGTSGGALYNEQFF.

This chain links TRBV9 with TRBJ2-1; 9 nucleotides match TRBD2. The CDR3 contains 14 residues. Germline lookup yields CDR1 SGDLS and CDR2 YYNGEE. With V trimmed by 7 bases and J by 8 bases, 10 bases remained unmatched. Here the CDR3 DNA reads TGTGCCAGCGGGGGAGCGGGAGGACGGGATGAGCAGTTCTTC. Its translation is CASGGAGGRDEQFF.

This sequence joins TRBV6-6 and TRBJ1-3, with D maybe TRBD1 (6 bases). The CDR3 runs 16 residues. From germline, CDR1 is MNHNY and CDR2 SVGAGI (reference sequence). V gave up 2 bases and J gave up 2 bases, with 13 bases separating them. CDR3 nucleotide sequence: TGTGCCAGCAGTTACCGGGGGGCGGAGGCTGGAAACACCATATATTTT. Residues: CASSYRGAEAGNTIYF.

In its sample, this clone was seen once. The rearrangement links TRBV5-6 to TRBJ2-1, with D possibly being TRBD2 (6 bases). Between the trimmed V and J ends, which lost 0 bases and 7 bases, there was a span of 11 bases. CDR1 and CDR2 from the germline V gene are SGHDT and YYEEEE. The CDR3 has 14 amino acids. The CDR3 DNA sequence: TGTGCCAGCAGCTTGGGGGGTGCGGGGAATGAGCAGTTCTTC. Its translation: CASSLGGAGNEQFF.

The rearrangement links TRBV9 to TRBJ2-1, with TRBD2 matching over 8 bases. The CDR3 totals 15 residues. The V gene's germline CDR1 is SGDLS and CDR2 YYNGEE. After removal of 0 bases from V and 9 bases from J, the junction contained 8 bases not matched to a gene. CDR3 bases: TGTGCCAGCAGCGTAGGGTCGGGGGGGCAAGGTGAGCAGTTCTTC. This translates into CASSVGSGGQGEQFF.

This sequence joins TRBV9 and TRBJ1-1; 9 nucleotides agree with TRBD1. Germline V gives CDR1 SGDLS, CDR2 YYNGEE. The CDR3 runs to 14 residues. With V trimmed by 2 bases and J by 3 bases, 2 bases remained unmatched. The CDR3 nucleotides read TGTGCCAGCAGCGTGCGGACAGGGGACACTGAAGCTTTCTTT. It codes for CASSVRTGDTEAFF.

The chain joins TRBV5-4 to TRBJ2-6; D might be TRBD2 (5 bases). CDR1 and CDR2 (germline): SGHNT, YYREEE (reference sequence). V was cut by 4 bases and J by 0 bases, with 8 bases left in between. This CDR3 contains 15 residues. For the CDR3, the DNA is TGTGCCAGCAGCCCGGGGATCTCTGGGGCCAACGTCCTGACTTTC. Its translation is CASSPGISGANVLTF.

The rearrangement uses TRBV6-5 and TRBJ2-3; 10 positions match TRBD2. The V gene end was trimmed by 4 bases and the J gene end by 1 base; junction bases not matched to a gene: 5. Germline CDR1 is MNHEY and CDR2 is SVGAGI. This CDR3 is 16 amino acids long. CDR3 DNA: TGTGCCAGCAGTTTTGAAACTAGCGGGGGCACAGATACGCAGTATTTT. Translation gives CASSFETSGGTDTQYF.

The chain has TRBV16 and TRBJ1-1; D remains unclear. From germline, CDR1 is KGHSY and CDR2 FQNENV. The CDR3 is 14 residues long. V dropped 4 bases and J dropped 4 bases, with 13 bases sitting between them. CDR3 in amino acids: CASSPGRESTEAFF. The CDR3 nucleotides are TGTGCCAGCAGCCCCGGGAGGGAGAGCACTGAAGCTTTCTTT.

V gene TRBV25-1 combines with J gene TRBJ2-5, with TRBD1 as a possible D gene (6 bases). CDR1 and CDR2 from the germline V gene are MGHDK and SYGVNS. The CDR3 is made up of 15 amino acids. Trimming shortened V by 3 bases and J by 5 bases, and 16 bases separated the two germline ends. The DNA of the CDR3 is TGTGCCAGCAGTGACTGGGACATCCACGGGGAGACCCAGTACTTC. Amino acid sequence: CASSDWDIHGETQYF.

This chain links TRBV29-1 with TRBJ2-1; D may be TRBD2 (5 bases). V gave up 5 bases and J gave up 10 bases, with 12 bases separating them. CDR1 is SQVTM, CDR2 ANQGSEA, per germline. This CDR3 spans 11 amino acids. CDR3 amino acids: CSVHRDGEQFF. As DNA, the CDR3 is TGCAGCGTTCATCGGGATGGCGAGCAGTTCTTC.

The chain carries TRBV9 and TRBJ1-6, with unresolved D. Germline lookup yields CDR1 SGDLS and CDR2 YYNGEE. Trimming left V 0 bases short and J 0 bases short, with 10 bases between. This CDR3 spans 17 amino acids. The CDR3 DNA is TGTGCCAGCAGCGTAGCGTCGGGGAGCTCCTATAATTCACCCCTCCACTTT. Translated, it gives CASSVASGSSYNSPLHF.

In its sample, this clone was seen a few times. V usage is TRBV5-1 and J usage is TRBJ1-4; TRBD1 aligns across 11 bases. This CDR3 is built from 15 residues. The V gene end was trimmed by 2 bases and the J gene end by 7 bases; junction bases not matched to a gene: 4. In germline, CDR1 is SGHRS, CDR2 YFSETQ. The CDR3 DNA follows: TGCGCCAGCAGCTTTGGGACAGGGGGTGGTGAAAAACTGTTTTTT. Translation gives CASSFGTGGGEKLFF.

V usage is TRBV5-4 and J usage is TRBJ1-4; D unresolved. Germline CDR1 SGHNT, CDR2 YYREEE (reference sequence). This CDR3 is 13 amino acids long. V was trimmed by 1 base and J by 10 bases, leaving 11 bases between them. The CDR3 DNA reads TGTGCCAGCAGCTTGATGGTCGGTGGAAAACTGTTTTTT. It specifies CASSLMVGGKLFF.

The CDR3: CASSLALGANTEAFF. The CDR3, as DNA: TGTGCCAGCAGCTTAGCTCTGGGGGCTAACACTGAAGCTTTCTTT. The chain couples TRBV7-2 to TRBJ1-1, with D tentatively TRBD1 (6 bases). The germline CDR1 and CDR2 sequences are SGHTA and FQGNSA. V lost 0 bases, J lost 2 bases, and 10 bases lay in between. The CDR3 sequence is 15 residues long. Full variable domain (rest looked up from reference TRBV7-2 and TRBJ1-1): GAGVSQSPSNKVTEKGKDVELRCDPISGHTALYWYRQSLGQGLEFLIYFQGNSAPDKSGLPSDRFSAERTGGSVSTLTIQRTQQEDSAVYLCASSLALGANTEAFFGQGTRLTVV.

Only a few counts were recorded for this clone. This chain uses TRBV6-1 with TRBJ1-1; no reliable D call. The CDR3 runs to 10 residues. The V end was cut by 6 bases, the J end by 4 bases, with 3 bases between. Germline values: CDR1 MNHNS, CDR2 SASEGT. CDR3 sequence: CASSLTEAFF. The CDR3 DNA follows: TGTGCCAGCAGCCTCACTGAAGCTTTCTTT.

The V call is TRBV19, the J call TRBJ2-3; D is ambiguous. The CDR3 covers 12 residues. The V gene lost 6 bases and the J gene lost 5 bases, with 9 bases spanning the gap. From germline, CDR1 is LNHDA and CDR2 SQIVND (reference sequence). The CDR3 nucleotides read TGTGCCAGTAGAGATGCCAGAGATACGCAGTATTTT. It codes for CASRDARDTQYF.

This clone was seen a few times. The rearrangement joins TRBV5-6 to TRBJ1-1; D is uncertain. This CDR3 has 14 residues. Trimming removed 4 bases from V and 2 bases from J, with 12 bases in between. Looked up from germline, CDR1 is SGHDT and CDR2 is YYEEEE. The CDR3 region has the DNA TGTGCCAGCAGCCCCCCCCCTCCTAACACTGAAGCTTTCTTT. Translation: CASSPPPPNTEAFF.

V usage is TRBV6-1 and J usage is TRBJ2-1; TRBD1 matches 7 bases. Germline V CDR1 and CDR2: MNHNS, SASEGT. The CDR3 runs to 13 residues. The junction had 4 bases not matched to a gene; V was cut back by 7 bases and J by 4 bases. The CDR3 protein is CASKKQGYNEQFF. The CDR3 nucleotides are TGTGCCAGCAAAAAACAGGGGTACAATGAGCAGTTCTTC.

CDR3 DNA sequence: TGTGCCAGCAGAGGGGCAGGCAACTCTGGGGCCAACGTCCTGACTTTC. Translating gives CASRGAGNSGANVLTF. The chain is built from TRBV25-1 and TRBJ2-6; D is perhaps TRBD1 (5 bases). CDR3 size: 16 residues. The germline gives CDR1 MGHDK, CDR2 SYGVNS. Trimming took off 6 bases at V and 0 bases at J, with 12 bases between the two ends. The full variable domain, its missing parts supplied by reference TRBV25-1 and TRBJ2-6, is EADIYQTPRYLVIGTGKKITLECSQTMGHDKMYWYQQDPGMELHLIHYSYGVNSTEKGDLSSESTVSRIRTEHFPLTLESARPSHTSQYLCASRGAGNSGANVLTFGAGSRLTVL.

This clone came up once. The CDR3 protein is CASSVEANSGTFTDTQYF. In DNA, the CDR3 is TGTGCCAGCAGCGTAGAGGCAAATAGCGGGACCTTCACAGATACGCAGTATTTT. The J gene is TRBJ2-3, the V gene TRBV9, with 8 bases that match TRBD2. V was pared by 0 bases and J by 2 bases, with 11 bases of the junction left unmatched. The germline V gene encodes CDR1 SGDLS and CDR2 YYNGEE. This CDR3 is built from 18 residues.

The rearrangement uses TRBV6-1 and TRBJ2-7; TRBD2 matches 11 bases. Trimming at V came to 4 bases and at J to 7 bases, leaving 9 bases not matched to a gene. This CDR3 spans 15 amino acids. The germline CDR1 and CDR2 sequences are MNHNS and SASEGT. CDR3 nucleotide sequence: TGTGCCAGCAGTGCGACCGGGACTAGCGGAGAAGAGCAGTACGTC. The encoded protein is CASSATGTSGEEQYV.

The rearrangement joins TRBV9 to TRBJ2-3; 14 nucleotides agree with TRBD2. There are 15 residues in the CDR3. Germline CDR1 reads SGDLS; CDR2 reads YYNGEE. Trimming took 4 bases from V and 6 from J; bases not matched to a gene: 4. Here the CDR3 reads CASSLTSGRADTQYF. As DNA, the CDR3 is TGTGCCAGCAGCCTGACTAGCGGGAGGGCGGATACGCAGTATTTT.

V gene TRBV19 combines with J gene TRBJ2-2, with D tentatively TRBD2 (6 bases). Germline CDR1 LNHDA, CDR2 SQIVND (reference sequence). The length of the CDR3 is 15 residues. V gave up 6 bases and J gave up 6 bases, with 17 bases separating them. The CDR3 nucleotides are TGTGCCAGTAGGGAGGAGGGGAGGATTGCCGGGGAGCTGTTTTTT. Translated, it gives CASREEGRIAGELFF.

V is TRBV14 and J is TRBJ2-1, with 9 positions matching TRBD1. The CDR3 is 15 residues long. Germline V lookup: CDR1 SGHDN, CDR2 FVKESK. The V and J ends lost 0 bases and 8 bases, in that order; junction bases with no gene match: 5. CDR3 in DNA: TGTGCCAGCAGCCAAGAGGGACAGGGCCTCGATGAGCAGTTCTTC. This sequence encodes CASSQEGQGLDEQFF. Drawing the rest from reference TRBV14 and TRBJ2-1, the complete variable domain is EAGVTQFPSHSVIEKGQTVTLRCDPISGHDNLYWYRRVMGKEIKFLLHFVKESKQDESGMPNNRFLAERTGGTYSTLKVQPAELEDSGVYFCASSQEGQGLDEQFFGPGTRLTVL.

In its sample, this clone was seen a few times. This chain joins TRBV5-1 and TRBJ1-1; the D is unclear. Germline V gene lookup returns CDR1 SGHRS and CDR2 YFSETQ. V was cut by 1 base and J by 0 bases, with 10 bases left in between. The CDR3 is 15 residues long. The CDR3 region is CASSLRAGMNTEAFF. The CDR3 DNA follows: TGCGCCAGCAGCTTGAGGGCGGGGATGAACACTGAAGCTTTCTTT.

V and J are TRBV6-6 and TRBJ2-4, with D possibly being TRBD2 (6 bases). V was trimmed by 4 bases and J by 1 base, leaving 11 bases between them. Germline V gene lookup returns CDR1 MNHNY and CDR2 SVGAGI (reference sequence). The CDR3 contains 15 residues. The CDR3 coding sequence is TGTGCCAGCAGTTTCACTGCGGGGGCCAAAAACATTCAGTACTTC. Its protein is CASSFTAGAKNIQYF.

The chain combines TRBV5-4 with TRBJ2-4; D possibly corresponds to TRBD2 (6 bases). V was clipped by 2 bases and J by 8 bases, with 11 bases between them. Germline CDR1 and CDR2: SGHNT and YYREEE (reference sequence). The CDR3 consists of 13 residues. CDR3: CASSLKGGDIQYF. Here the CDR3 DNA reads TGTGCCAGCAGCTTAAAAGGAGGGGACATTCAGTACTTC.

This rearrangement joins TRBV5-4 to TRBJ2-7; 7 bases match TRBD1. V lost 4 bases to trimming and J lost 4 bases; unmatched junction nucleotides: 8. CDR3 length equals 14 residues. CDR1 is SGHNT, CDR2 YYREEE, per germline (reference sequence). The CDR3 loop is CASSVAGTAYEQYF. The CDR3 region has the DNA TGTGCCAGCAGCGTAGCCGGGACAGCATACGAGCAGTACTTC.